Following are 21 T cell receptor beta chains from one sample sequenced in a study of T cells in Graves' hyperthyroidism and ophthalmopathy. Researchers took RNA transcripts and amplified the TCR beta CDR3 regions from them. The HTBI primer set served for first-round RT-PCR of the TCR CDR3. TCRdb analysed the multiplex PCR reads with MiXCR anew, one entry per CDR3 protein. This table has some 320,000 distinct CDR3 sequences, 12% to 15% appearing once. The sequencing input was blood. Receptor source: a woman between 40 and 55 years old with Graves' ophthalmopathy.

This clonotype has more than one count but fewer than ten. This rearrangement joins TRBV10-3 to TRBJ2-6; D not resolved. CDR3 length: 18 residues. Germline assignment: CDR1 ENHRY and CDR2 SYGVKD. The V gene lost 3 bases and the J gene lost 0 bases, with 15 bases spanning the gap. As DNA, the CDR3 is TGTGCCATCAGTGAATACGGTTTCCCAGGCTCTGGGGCCAACGTCCTGACTTTC. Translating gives CAISEYGFPGSGANVLTF.

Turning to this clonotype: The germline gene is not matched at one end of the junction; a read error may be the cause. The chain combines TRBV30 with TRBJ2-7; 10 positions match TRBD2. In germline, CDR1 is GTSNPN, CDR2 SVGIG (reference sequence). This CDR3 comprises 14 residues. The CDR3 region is CAWSSVAGGYEQYF. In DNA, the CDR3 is TGTGCCTGGAGTTCGGTAGCGGGAGGCTACGAGCAATACTTC.

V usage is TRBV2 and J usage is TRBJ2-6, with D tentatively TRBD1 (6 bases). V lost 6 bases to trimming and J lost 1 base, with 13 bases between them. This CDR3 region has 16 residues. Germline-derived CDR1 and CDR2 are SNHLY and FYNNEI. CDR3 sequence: CASRAPTGSGANVLTF. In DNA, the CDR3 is TGTGCCAGCAGGGCTCCTACAGGGTCTGGGGCCAACGTCCTGACTTTC.

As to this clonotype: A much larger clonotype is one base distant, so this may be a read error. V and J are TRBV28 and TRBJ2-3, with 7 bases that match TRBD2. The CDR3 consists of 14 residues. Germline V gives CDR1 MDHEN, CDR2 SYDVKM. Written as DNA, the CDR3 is TGTGCGATGGGGGGGGGTTTCGGCACAGATACGCAGTATTTT. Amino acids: CAMGGGFGTDTQYF.

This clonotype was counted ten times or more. DNA of the CDR3: TGTGCCAGCAGTCCCTTTACAGGGGGCTCCTACAATGAGCAGTTCTTC. Translation: CASSPFTGGSYNEQFF. The rearrangement uses TRBV27 and TRBJ2-1; 8 positions agree with TRBD1. Germline loops: CDR1 MNHEY, CDR2 SMNVEV (reference sequence). The CDR3 is made up of 16 amino acids. V shed 5 bases and J 0 bases; nucleotides not matched to a gene: 6.

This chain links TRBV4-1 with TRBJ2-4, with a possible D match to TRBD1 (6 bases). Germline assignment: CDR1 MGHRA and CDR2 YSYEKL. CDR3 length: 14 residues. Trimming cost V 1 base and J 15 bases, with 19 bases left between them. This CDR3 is CASSQALTGLLPYF. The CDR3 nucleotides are TGCGCCAGCAGCCAAGCTCTCACAGGGCTTTTACCGTACTTC.

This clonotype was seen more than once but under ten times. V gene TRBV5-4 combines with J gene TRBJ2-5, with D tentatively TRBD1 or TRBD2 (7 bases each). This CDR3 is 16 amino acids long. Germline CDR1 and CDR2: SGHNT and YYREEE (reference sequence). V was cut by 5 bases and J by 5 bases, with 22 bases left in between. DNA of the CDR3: TGTGCCAGCAGGTCAGGGGGGGCCGCTTCTCACGAGACCCAGTACTTC. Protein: CASRSGGAASHETQYF. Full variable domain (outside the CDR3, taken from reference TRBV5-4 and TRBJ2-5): ETGVTQSPTHLIKTRGQQVTLRCSSQSGHNTVSWYQQALGQGPQFIFQYYREEENGRGNFPPRFSGLQFPNYSSELNVNALELDDSALYLCASRSGGAASHETQYFGPGTRLLVL.

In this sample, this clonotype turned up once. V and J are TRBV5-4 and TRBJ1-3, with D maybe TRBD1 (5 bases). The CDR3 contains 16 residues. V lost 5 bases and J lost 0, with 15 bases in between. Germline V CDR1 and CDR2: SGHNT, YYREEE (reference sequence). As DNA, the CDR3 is TGTGCCAGCAGTCCCGGGACGGCAAGCTCTGGAAACACCATATATTTT. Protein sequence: CASSPGTASSGNTIYF.

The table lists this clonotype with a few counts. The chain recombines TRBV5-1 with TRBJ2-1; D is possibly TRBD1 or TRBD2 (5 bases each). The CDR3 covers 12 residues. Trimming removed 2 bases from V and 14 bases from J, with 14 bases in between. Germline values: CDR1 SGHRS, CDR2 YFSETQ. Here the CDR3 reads CASSFPGTEEFF. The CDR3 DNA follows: TGCGCCAGCAGCTTCCCGGGGACGGAGGAGTTCTTC.

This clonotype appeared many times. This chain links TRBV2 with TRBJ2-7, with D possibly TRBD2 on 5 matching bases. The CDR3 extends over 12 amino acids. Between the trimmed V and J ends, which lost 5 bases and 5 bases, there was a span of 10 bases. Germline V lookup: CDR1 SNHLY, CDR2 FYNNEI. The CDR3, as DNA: TGTGCCAGCAGTCAAGAGGGCAACGAGCAGTACTTC. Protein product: CASSQEGNEQYF.

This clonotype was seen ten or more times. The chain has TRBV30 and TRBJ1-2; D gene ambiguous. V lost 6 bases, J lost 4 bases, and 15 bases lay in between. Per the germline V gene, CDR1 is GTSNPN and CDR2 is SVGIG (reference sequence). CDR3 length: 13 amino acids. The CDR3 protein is CACEADSTYGYTF. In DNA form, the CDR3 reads TGTGCCTGTGAAGCGGATTCCACCTATGGCTACACCTTC.

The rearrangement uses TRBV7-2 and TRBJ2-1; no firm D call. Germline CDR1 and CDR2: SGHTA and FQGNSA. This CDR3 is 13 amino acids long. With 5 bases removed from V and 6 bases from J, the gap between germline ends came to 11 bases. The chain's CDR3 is CASSQQWFNEQFF. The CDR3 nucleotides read TGTGCCAGCAGCCAGCAGTGGTTCAATGAGCAGTTCTTC.

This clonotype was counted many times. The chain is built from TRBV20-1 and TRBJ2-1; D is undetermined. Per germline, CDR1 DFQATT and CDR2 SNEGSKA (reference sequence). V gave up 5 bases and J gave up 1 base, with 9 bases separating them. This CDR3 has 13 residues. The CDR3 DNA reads TGCAGTGCTGCGCGGCGTTCCTACAATGAGCAGTTCTTC. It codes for CSAARRSYNEQFF.

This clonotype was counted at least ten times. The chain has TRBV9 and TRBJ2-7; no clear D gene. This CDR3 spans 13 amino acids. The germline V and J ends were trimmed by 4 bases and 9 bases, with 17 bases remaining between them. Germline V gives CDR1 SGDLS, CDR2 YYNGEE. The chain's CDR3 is CASSFSVRGTQYF. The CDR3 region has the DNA TGTGCCAGCAGCTTCTCCGTCAGAGGAACGCAGTACTTC.

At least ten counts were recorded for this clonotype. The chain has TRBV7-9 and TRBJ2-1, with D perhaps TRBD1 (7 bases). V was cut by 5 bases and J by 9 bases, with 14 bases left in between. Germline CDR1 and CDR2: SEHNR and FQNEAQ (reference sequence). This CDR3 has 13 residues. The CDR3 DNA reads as TGTGCCAGCAGCGACGGGACAGCGGGTGAGCAGTTCTTC. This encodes CASSDGTAGEQFF.

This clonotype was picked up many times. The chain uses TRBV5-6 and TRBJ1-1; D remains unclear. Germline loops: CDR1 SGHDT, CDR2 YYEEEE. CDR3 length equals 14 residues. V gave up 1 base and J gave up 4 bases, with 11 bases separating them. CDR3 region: CASSLNGRGTEAFF. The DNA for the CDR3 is TGTGCCAGCAGCTTGAACGGGCGGGGCACTGAAGCTTTCTTT.

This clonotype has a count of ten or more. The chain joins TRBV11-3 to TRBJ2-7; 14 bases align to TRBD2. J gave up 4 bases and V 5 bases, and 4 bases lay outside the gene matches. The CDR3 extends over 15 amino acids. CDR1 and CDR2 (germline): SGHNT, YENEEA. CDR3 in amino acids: CASSRTSGGYYEQYF. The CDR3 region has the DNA TGTGCCAGCAGCCGGACTAGCGGGGGGTATTACGAGCAGTACTTC.

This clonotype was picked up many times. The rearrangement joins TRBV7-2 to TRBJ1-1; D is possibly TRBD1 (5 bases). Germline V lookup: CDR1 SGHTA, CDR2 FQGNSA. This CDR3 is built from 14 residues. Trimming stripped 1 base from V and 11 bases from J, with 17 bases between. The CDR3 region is CASSLGLTGLSAFF. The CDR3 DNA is TGTGCCAGCAGCTTAGGTCTTACAGGTCTATCGGCTTTCTTT.

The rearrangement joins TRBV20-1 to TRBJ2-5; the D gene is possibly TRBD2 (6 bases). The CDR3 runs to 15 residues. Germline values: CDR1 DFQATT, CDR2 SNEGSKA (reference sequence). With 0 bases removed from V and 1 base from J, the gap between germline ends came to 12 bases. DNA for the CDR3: TGCAGTGCTAGAGATTTGGGGGACTTCCAAGAGACCCAGTACTTC. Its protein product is CSARDLGDFQETQYF.

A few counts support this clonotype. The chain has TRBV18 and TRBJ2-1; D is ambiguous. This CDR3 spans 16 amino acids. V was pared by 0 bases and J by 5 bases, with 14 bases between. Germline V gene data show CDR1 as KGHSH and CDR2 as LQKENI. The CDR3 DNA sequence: TGTGCCAGCTCACCACCGCGACTCCTGGTGGACAATGAGCAGTTCTTC. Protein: CASSPPRLLVDNEQFF.

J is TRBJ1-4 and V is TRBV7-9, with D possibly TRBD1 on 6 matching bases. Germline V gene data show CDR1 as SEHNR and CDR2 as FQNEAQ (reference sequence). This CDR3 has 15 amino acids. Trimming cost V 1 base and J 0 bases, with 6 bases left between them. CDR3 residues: CASSLGTATNEKLFF. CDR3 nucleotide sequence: TGTGCCAGCAGCTTAGGGACAGCAACTAATGAAAAACTGTTTTTT.